Only a few counts were recorded for the clone carrying this T cell receptor (beta chain). Its target is unknown. This record belongs to a study of beta chain features in type 1 diabetes. About the research overall: Age and gender were similar between patients and healthy donors, as were cell yields.

Findings and caveats of the study: Shortening that was moderate but significant affected the TCRB CDR3s of Type 1 diabetes patients in all four CD4+ subsets.

Germline assignment: CDR1 SQVTM and CDR2 ANQGSEA. This CDR3 spans 10 amino acids. V lost 7 bases, J lost 4 bases, and 7 bases lay in between. Expressed TCRB transcripts were sequenced, since all the RNA that had been isolated was reverse transcribed. Naive, central memory and regulatory T cell samples produced a mean of roughly 3.9 million reads. Profiling relied on immunoSEQ multiplex PCR, and the TCRdb table lists in-frame clones only, not all of them. The table records 330,000 or so clones, roughly 12% of them present only once. Sequenced input: naive CD4+ T cells from blood. The source is a woman aged 18-29 years with type 1 diabetes. V is TRBV29-1 and J is TRBJ2-5, with D uncertain. The CDR3 reads CSARRETQYF. In nucleotides, the CDR3 is TGCAGCGCGCGCCGAGAGACCCAGTACTTC.